This TCR beta chain appears in the sequencing data of a study of blood T cell repertoires in COVID-19. TCRdb's copy holds only in-frame clones and misses some; the assay was immunoSEQ multiplex PCR. The sample shows around 97,000 clones, roughly 90% of them seen only once. The TCR sequence derives from a woman aged 60 to 75 with acute or convalescent COVID-19. Sequenced: peripheral blood.

The CDR3 DNA is TGTGCCTGGAGGCTAGCCGGACAGGGAGCCTATGGCTACACCTTC. It specifies CAWRLAGQGAYGYTF. The chain links TRBV30 to TRBJ1-2; 8 nucleotides agree with TRBD1. The length of the CDR3 is 15 residues. Germline-derived CDR1 and CDR2 are GTSNPN and SVGIG (reference sequence). The ends lost 3 bases at V and 4 bases at J; junction bases unmatched: 10.